A selection of T cell receptor beta chains follows, all from one sample in a study of T cells in Graves' hyperthyroidism and ophthalmopathy. A single record per CDR3 protein comes from TCRdb applying MiXCR to the multiplex PCR reads. Of some 270,000 distinct CDR3 sequences listed, roughly 13% are singletons. What was sequenced was blood. All receptors derive from a woman in her thirties or forties with Graves' hyperthyroidism. Both conserved end residues are part of each CDR3. The D gene is left open where the match is weak. Size is stated for part of the rows, as once, few or many counts, or as a class when the clone is expanded.

cdr3_length: 15
j_call: TRBJ1-3
v_call: TRBV19
d_call: -
clone_size: -
cdr3_nt: TGTGCCAGTAGTGGGGGGACTTACTCTGGAAACACCATATATTTT
cdr3_aa: CASSGGTYSGNTIYF

cdr3_length: 13
j_call: TRBJ1-2
v_call: TRBV27
d_call: -
clone_size: many
cdr3_nt: TGTGCCAGCAGTTTCCGGGGGCGGTATGGCTACACCTTC
cdr3_aa: CASSFRGRYGYTF

cdr3_length: 16
j_call: TRBJ1-5
v_call: TRBV4-2
d_call: -
clone_size: many
cdr3_nt: TGTGCCAGCAGCCAAGTTGGGAGGAGAGGCAATCAGCCCCAGCATTTT
cdr3_aa: CASSQVGRRGNQPQHF

cdr3_length: 16
j_call: TRBJ1-5
v_call: TRBV27
d_call: TRBD1
clone_size: -
cdr3_nt: TGTGCCAGCAGTCCCAGAGGGACAGGGTTCAATCAGCCCCAGCATTTT
cdr3_aa: CASSPRGTGFNQPQHF

cdr3_length: 18
j_call: TRBJ2-2
v_call: TRBV2
d_call: TRBD2
clone_size: many
cdr3_nt: TGTGCCAGCAGGGCCCAGACTAGCGGGAGCCCGTACACCGGGGAGCTGTTTTTT
cdr3_aa: CASRAQTSGSPYTGELFF

cdr3_length: 17
j_call: TRBJ1-6
v_call: TRBV19
d_call: -
clone_size: -
cdr3_nt: TGTGCCAGTAGTACCATTGGCGGACGGGGATATAATTCACCCCTCCACTTT
cdr3_aa: CASSTIGGRGYNSPLHF

cdr3_length: 17
j_call: TRBJ2-6
v_call: TRBV28
d_call: -
clone_size: many
cdr3_nt: TGTGCCGTGACAGTAAAAAACTTTGGCTCTGGGGCCAACGTCCTGACTTTC
cdr3_aa: CAVTVKNFGSGANVLTF

cdr3_length: 15
j_call: TRBJ1-2
v_call: TRBV9
d_call: -
clone_size: -
cdr3_nt: TGTGCCAGCAGCGTAGAAACAGACTCCATTTATGGCTACACCTTC
cdr3_aa: CASSVETDSIYGYTF

cdr3_length: 13
j_call: TRBJ1-4
v_call: TRBV30
d_call: -
clone_size: -
cdr3_nt: TGTGCCTGGAGTGTAGGGCTTAATGAAAAACTGTTTTTT
cdr3_aa: CAWSVGLNEKLFF

cdr3_length: 14
j_call: TRBJ2-1
v_call: TRBV12-3/TRBV12-4
d_call: -
clone_size: many
cdr3_nt: TGTGCCAGCAGTTTAAGTACGACCTACAATGAGCAGTTCTTC
cdr3_aa: CASSLSTTYNEQFF

cdr3_length: 15
j_call: TRBJ1-1
v_call: TRBV7-9
d_call: -
clone_size: many
cdr3_nt: TGTGCCAGCAGCTTAGGGGCTTCAGAGAACACTGAAGCTTTCTTT
cdr3_aa: CASSLGASENTEAFF

cdr3_length: 12
j_call: TRBJ2-1
v_call: TRBV7-9
d_call: -
clone_size: many
cdr3_nt: TGTGCCAGCAGCTTAGAAGGTGGTGAGCAGTTCTTC
cdr3_aa: CASSLEGGEQFF

cdr3_length: 16
j_call: TRBJ2-1
v_call: TRBV3-1
d_call: -
clone_size: many
cdr3_nt: TGTGCCAGCAGCCAAGACTGGCTAGGAGGGTACAATGAGCAGTTCTTC
cdr3_aa: CASSQDWLGGYNEQFF

cdr3_length: 11
j_call: TRBJ1-1
v_call: TRBV7-9
d_call: -
clone_size: many
cdr3_nt: TGTGCCAGCAGCCCCGCGGCTGAAGCTTTCTTT
cdr3_aa: CASSPAAEAFF

cdr3_length: 15
j_call: TRBJ2-5
v_call: TRBV3-1
d_call: TRBD2
clone_size: many
cdr3_nt: TGTGCCAGCAGCCAAGGACTAGCGGGGCAAGAGACCCAGTACTTC
cdr3_aa: CASSQGLAGQETQYF

cdr3_length: 15
j_call: TRBJ2-1
v_call: TRBV20-1
d_call: TRBD2
clone_size: many
cdr3_nt: TGCAGTGCTAGGCGGGAGTGGAATTCCTACAATGAGCAGTTCTTC
cdr3_aa: CSARREWNSYNEQFF

cdr3_length: 12
j_call: TRBJ2-1
v_call: TRBV12-3/TRBV12-4
d_call: -
clone_size: many
cdr3_nt: TGTGCCAGCAGCCGACGGGGTTCTGAGCAGTTCTTC
cdr3_aa: CASSRRGSEQFF

cdr3_length: 15
j_call: TRBJ2-3
v_call: TRBV6-1
d_call: TRBD2
clone_size: few
cdr3_nt: TGTGCCAGCAGTGAGGAGGGAGGGAGCACAGATACGCAGTATTTT
cdr3_aa: CASSEEGGSTDTQYF